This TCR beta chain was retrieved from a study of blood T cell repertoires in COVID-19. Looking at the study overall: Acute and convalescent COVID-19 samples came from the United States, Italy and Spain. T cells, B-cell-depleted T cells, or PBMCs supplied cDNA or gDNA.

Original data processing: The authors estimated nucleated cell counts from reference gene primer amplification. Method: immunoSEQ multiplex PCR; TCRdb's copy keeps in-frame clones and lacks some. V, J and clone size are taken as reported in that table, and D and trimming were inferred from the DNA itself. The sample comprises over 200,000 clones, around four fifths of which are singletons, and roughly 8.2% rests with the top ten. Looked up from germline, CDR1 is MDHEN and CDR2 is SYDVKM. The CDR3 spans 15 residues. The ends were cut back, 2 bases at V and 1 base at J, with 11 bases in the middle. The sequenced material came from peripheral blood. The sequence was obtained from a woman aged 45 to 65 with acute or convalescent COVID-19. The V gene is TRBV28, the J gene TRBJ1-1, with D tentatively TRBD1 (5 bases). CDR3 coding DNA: TGTGCCAGCAGTTTAGGAGGGGCGGGGAACACTGAAGCTTTCTTT. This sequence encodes CASSLGGAGNTEAFF. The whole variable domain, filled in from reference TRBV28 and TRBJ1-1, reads DVKVTQSSRYLVKRTGEKVFLECVQDMDHENMFWYRQDPGLGLRLIYFSYDVKMKEKGDIPEGYSVSREKKERFSLILESASTNQTSMYLCASSLGGAGNTEAFFGQGTRLTVV.